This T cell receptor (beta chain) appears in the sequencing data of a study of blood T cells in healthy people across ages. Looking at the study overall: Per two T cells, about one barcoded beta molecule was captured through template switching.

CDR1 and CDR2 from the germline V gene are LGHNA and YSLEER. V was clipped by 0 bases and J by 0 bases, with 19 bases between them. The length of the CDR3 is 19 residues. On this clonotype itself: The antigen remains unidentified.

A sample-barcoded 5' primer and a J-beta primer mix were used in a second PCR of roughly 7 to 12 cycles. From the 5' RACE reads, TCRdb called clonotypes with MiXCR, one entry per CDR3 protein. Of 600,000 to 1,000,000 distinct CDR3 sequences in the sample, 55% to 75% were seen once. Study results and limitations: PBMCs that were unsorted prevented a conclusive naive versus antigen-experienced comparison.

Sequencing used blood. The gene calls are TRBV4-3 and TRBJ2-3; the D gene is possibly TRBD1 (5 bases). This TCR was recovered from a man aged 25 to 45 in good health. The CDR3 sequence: CASSQDLGQGTSSTDTQYF. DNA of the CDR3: TGCGCCAGCAGCCAAGATCTCGGGCAGGGCACCTCTAGCACAGATACGCAGTATTTT.